Each of the 23 T cell receptor beta chains below was sequenced from the same sample in a study of CXCR3-negative and CXCR3-positive naive CD8 T cells. All TRB cDNA libraries came from 5' RACE performed with UMI labels. TCRdb reprocessed the 5' RACE reads and keeps a single row for each CDR3 protein, giving no DNA. This table lists about 130,000 distinct CDR3 sequences. What was sequenced was naive CXCR3- CD8+ T cells from blood. Stated subset: CD45RO-CCR7+CD27+CD95- naive CD8+ T cells lacking CXCR3 (TNR3-). The receptors stem from a human donor in good health. Some clones in this sample may be carry-over from other donors' samples.

The rearrangement links TRBV28 to TRBJ2-3; absent DNA, TCRdb's TRBD1 call cannot be checked. There are 15 residues in the CDR3. The germline gives CDR1 MDHEN, CDR2 SYDVKM. The CDR3 sequence is CASSLAQGPTDTQYF.

The chain has TRBV28 and TRBJ1-3; TCRdb's assignment of TRBD1 cannot be checked, as there is no DNA. Germline lookup yields CDR1 MDHEN and CDR2 SYDVKM. CDR3 length: 18 residues. The CDR3 region is CASSLLIPLRGSANTIYF. Looking up the rest from reference TRBV28 and TRBJ1-3 gives the full variable domain: DVKVTQSSRYLVKRTGEKVFLECVQDMDHENMFWYRQDPGLGLRLIYFSYDVKMKEKGDIPEGYSVSREKKERFSLILESASTNQTSMYLCASSLLIPLRGSANTIYFGEGSWLTVV.

The CDR3 region is CASSLEGPTYNEQFF. The chain carries TRBV5-1 and TRBJ2-1; TCRdb's D call, TRBD1, is unchecked because there is no DNA. The length of the CDR3 is 15 residues. CDR1 and CDR2 from the germline V gene are SGHRS and YFSETQ. The whole variable domain, filled in from reference TRBV5-1 and TRBJ2-1, reads KAGVTQTPRYLIKTRGQQVTLSCSPISGHRSVSWYQQTPGQGLQFLFEYFSETQRNKGNFPGRFSGRQFSNSRSEMNVSTLELGDSALYLCASSLEGPTYNEQFFGPGTRLTVL.

The chain is built from TRBV5-6 and TRBJ1-5. The CDR3 consists of 14 residues. Germline V lookup: CDR1 SGHDT, CDR2 YYEEEE. The CDR3 spells CASSFGRLNQPQHF. Together with reference TRBV5-6 and TRBJ1-5, the CDR3 gives the full variable domain: DAGVTQSPTHLIKTRGQQVTLRCSPKSGHDTVSWYQQALGQGPQFIFQYYEEEERQRGNFPDRFSGHQFPNYSSELNVNALLLGDSALYLCASSFGRLNQPQHFGDGTRLSIL.

The V and J genes are TRBV14 and TRBJ2-7. The CDR3 runs to 12 residues. In germline, CDR1 is SGHDN, CDR2 FVKESK. CDR3 sequence reads: CASSQESYEQYF.

V is TRBV29-1 and J is TRBJ2-1; TCRdb selects TRBD2, and the lack of DNA leaves this call unchecked. Germline V gene lookup returns CDR1 SQVTM and CDR2 ANQGSEA. The CDR3 length is 21 residues. This CDR3 is CLRGRDVGTSGDSFSYNEQFF.

This chain connects TRBV5-5 to TRBJ2-5. Germline CDR1 SGHKS, CDR2 YYEKEE (reference sequence). This CDR3 is 14 amino acids long. This CDR3 reads CASSFSEQSLTQYF.

V and J are TRBV5-6 and TRBJ1-1. This CDR3 spans 16 amino acids. Germline lookup yields CDR1 SGHDT and CDR2 YYEEEE. CDR3 amino acids: CASSLGTVHMNTEAFF.

The gene calls are TRBV7-2 and TRBJ1-1; there is no DNA to check the TCRdb D call of TRBD1. CDR1 and CDR2 from the germline V gene are SGHTA and FQGNSA. The CDR3 spans 16 residues. The CDR3 sequence is CASSSYSPTGNTEAFF.

The J gene is TRBJ2-3, the V gene TRBV7-3; TCRdb's D gene call, TRBD2, goes unchecked for lack of DNA. The CDR3 extends over 15 amino acids. Germline CDR1 SGHTA, CDR2 FQGTGA. The CDR3 is CASSLRVLGSDTQYF.

The J gene is TRBJ1-2, the V gene TRBV12-3 or TRBV12-4; TCRdb lists TRBD1, though no DNA is available to test this call. CDR3 length: 15 residues. CDR3 in amino acids: CASSSRTEANYGYTF.

The chain links TRBV12-3 or TRBV12-4 to TRBJ2-7; TCRdb's D gene call, TRBD1, goes unchecked for lack of DNA. The CDR3 runs to 15 residues. The CDR3 sequence: CASSTVRGGSYEQYF.

V is TRBV20-1 and J is TRBJ1-1. Germline CDR1 DFQATT, CDR2 SNEGSKA (reference sequence). The CDR3 has 17 amino acids. CDR3: CSARDLLGGDFWPEAFF.

J is TRBJ2-2 and V is TRBV29-1. The CDR3 totals 13 residues. Germline V gene lookup returns CDR1 SQVTM and CDR2 ANQGSEA. This chain's CDR3 is CSVNLGLTGELFF.

The chain links TRBV7-2 to TRBJ2-4; TCRdb gives TRBD2 as the D gene, but with no DNA this cannot be confirmed. The CDR3 extends over 14 amino acids. Germline values: CDR1 SGHTA, CDR2 FQGNSA. The CDR3 here is CASSFGGGLNIQYF.

The rearrangement links TRBV7-8 to TRBJ2-7; TCRdb reports TRBD2, a call that lacks DNA to check it against. The CDR3 runs 14 residues. CDR1 is SGHVS and CDR2 is FQNEAQ in the germline V gene. CDR3 region: CASSLVGTSNEQYF.

The chain recombines TRBV3-1 with TRBJ2-2; TCRdb selects TRBD2, and the lack of DNA leaves this call unchecked. Looked up from germline, CDR1 is LGHDT and CDR2 is YNNKEL (reference sequence). The CDR3 sequence is 15 residues long. The CDR3: CASSLSGINTGELFF.

This chain joins TRBV19 and TRBJ2-7; no DNA is available, so the TRBD2 call from TCRdb remains unchecked. The germline gives CDR1 LNHDA, CDR2 SQIVND (reference sequence). This CDR3 spans 14 amino acids. CDR3 loop: CASSMVASGYEQYF.

The V gene is TRBV20-1, the J gene TRBJ2-5; TCRdb gives TRBD2 as the D gene, but with no DNA this cannot be confirmed. In germline, CDR1 is DFQATT, CDR2 SNEGSKA (reference sequence). The CDR3 contains 12 residues. The CDR3 sequence is CSATSGGKTQYF.

This chain uses TRBV2 with TRBJ1-1. CDR3 length equals 11 residues. Per germline, CDR1 SNHLY and CDR2 FYNNEI. CDR3 region: CANGGPTEAFF.

This CDR3 is CASSTPWGELFF. The V call is TRBV5-6, the J call TRBJ2-2; the D call from TCRdb, TRBD1, cannot be confirmed without DNA. The CDR3 is 12 residues long. Germline CDR1 and CDR2: SGHDT and YYEEEE. The full variable domain, in which reference TRBV5-6 and TRBJ2-2 provide the parts outside the CDR3, is DAGVTQSPTHLIKTRGQQVTLRCSPKSGHDTVSWYQQALGQGPQFIFQYYEEEERQRGNFPDRFSGHQFPNYSSELNVNALLLGDSALYLCASSTPWGELFFGEGSRLTVL.

The rearrangement links TRBV7-8 to TRBJ2-7; TCRdb returns TRBD2, unconfirmable since there is no DNA. This CDR3 has 18 residues. From germline, CDR1 is SGHVS and CDR2 FQNEAQ. CDR3 sequence reads: CASSPRPGLAGGSYEQYF.

This chain's CDR3 is CASSLDTSSNEQYF. This chain joins TRBV11-2 and TRBJ2-7. CDR3 size: 14 residues. Germline assignment: CDR1 SGHAT and CDR2 FQNNGV.